A single sample is the source of the 21 T cell receptor delta chains below, sequenced in a study of γδ T cells in repeated Plasmodium falciparum infection. TCRdb reapplied CATT to the multiplex PCR reads. The sample has approximately 50,000 delta-chain clones; 1.5% to 2% are singletons. Flow sorting of PBMC yielded separate Vgamma9/Vdelta2+ and Vdelta2-negative gammadelta T cell populations for bulk repertoire analysis. Sequencing used gamma-delta T cells from blood. Receptors were obtained from a pool of human donors (malaria-infected and uninfected, not separated).

This clone was observed at least ten times. This DNA's translation differs at residue 13 from TCRdb's protein, which comes from a much larger clone; a read error is likely, and the protein shown is translated from the DNA. The chain has TRDV1 and TRDJ1; D perhaps matches TRDD2 (6 bases). Matching the DNA to germline supplied the J gene, which TCRdb does not give. CDR1 TSWWSYY and CDR2 QGS come from the germline V gene. This CDR3 comprises 22 residues. Trimming removed 3 bases from V and 0 bases from J, with 32 bases in between. This chain's CDR3 is CALGDAPSSLIHPIQYTDKLIF. The CDR3 nucleotides are TGTGCTCTTGGGGACGCCCCTTCTTCCTTAATCCACCCGATCCAGTACACCGATAAACTCATCTTT.

This clone was observed a handful of times. This DNA's translation differs at residue 7 from TCRdb's protein, which comes from a much larger clone; a read error is likely, and the protein shown is translated from the DNA. The rearrangement links TRDV1 to TRDJ2; D remains unclear. TCRdb lists no J gene, so it was determined here by aligning the DNA to germline. CDR3 length: 17 residues. Trimming took off 0 bases at V and 10 bases at J, with 21 bases between the two ends. Germline V CDR1 and CDR2: TSWWSYY, QGS. The CDR3 region is CALGELCRTDYRKQLFF. CDR3 DNA sequence: TGTGCTCTTGGGGAACTTTGTAGAACTGATTACCGAAAACAACTCTTCTTT.

This clone occurred a few times. This likely reflects a read error, since a far larger clone is one base away. The same CDR3 is also encoded by other DNA sequences in this sample. The V call is TRDV1, the J call TRDJ1, with 8 bases that match TRDD3. In the absence of a J gene in TCRdb, the DNA was matched to germline to assign it here. This CDR3 has 25 residues. The V gene's germline CDR1 is TSWWSYY and CDR2 QGS. In nucleotides, the CDR3 is TGTGCTCTTGGGGAACTTCCGTTCCTTTGGGTCCTTAGGGATACGTTCCGTCCGTACACCGACAAACTCATCTTT. Protein: CALGELPFLWVLRDTFRPYTDKLIF.

As for this clone: This DNA's translation and the protein TCRdb lists, from a much larger clone, do not match at residue 13, likely due to a read error; the protein shown is translated from the DNA. No J gene call was made, and the V gene is TRDV1; TRDD3 is the table's D call and was not checked against the DNA. The germline V gene has CDR1 TSWWSYY and CDR2 QGS. This CDR3 spans 15 amino acids. CDR3 sequence: CALGVTPGGGGKPIF. DNA of the CDR3: TGTGCTCTTGGGGTTACTCCCGGGGGCGGCGGTAAACCCATCTTT.

To note about this clone: A far larger clone is only one base removed, so a read error is likely. Other DNA sequences in this specimen translate into the identical CDR3. The CDR3 region is CALGELFLLQSTGGYAPDKLIF. The CDR3 DNA reads TGTGCTCTTGGGGAGCTGTTCCTACTCCAATCTACTGGGGGATACGCACCCGATAAACTCATCTTT. The J gene is TRDJ1, the V gene TRDV1; 13 nucleotides align to TRDD3. TCRdb does not report a J gene; here it was assigned by matching the DNA to germline references. The germline V gene has CDR1 TSWWSYY and CDR2 QGS. The CDR3 sequence is 22 residues long. Unmatched junction bases numbered 22, after V lost 3 bases and J lost 3 bases.

Turning to this clone: TCRdb's entry gives the protein of a much larger clone, which mismatches this DNA's translation at residue 13, likely from a read error; the protein reported here is translated from the DNA. The chain joins TRDV3 to TRDJ1; the D gene could be TRDD2 or TRDD3 (5 bases each). Because TCRdb records no J gene, it was assigned here through a match of the DNA to germline. The germline gives CDR1 TVYSNPD, CDR2 GDNSRS (reference sequence). The CDR3 sequence is 23 residues long. In DNA, the CDR3 is TGTGCTTTCCGAGATCCTAGAGATTCCCCGCGAGCCCGGGGGTTCTTCTTCACCGATAAACTCATCTTT. Translated: CAFRDPRDSPRARGFFFTDKLIF.

This clone was observed many times. TCRdb's listed protein matches a much larger clone and diverges from this DNA's translation at residue 4, likely through a read error; the protein shown comes from the DNA. V gene TRDV2 combines with J gene TRDJ1; 8 bases are a match to TRDD3. Assignment of the J gene here rests on matching the DNA to germline, because TCRdb gives none. Germline loops: CDR1 GEAIGNYY, CDR2 EKD. The CDR3 sequence is 19 residues long. The CDR3 bases are TGTGCCTGTGGCACCGTAGGAGGGATACGCGAAGAGAAAACCGATAAACTCATCTTT. This sequence encodes CACGTVGGIREEKTDKLIF.

This clone has only a few counts. This DNA's translation differs at residue 9 from TCRdb's protein, which comes from a much larger clone; a read error is likely, and the protein shown is translated from the DNA. The J gene is TRDJ1, the V gene TRDV3; 12 positions agree with TRDD3. TCRdb records no J gene; here it was assigned by comparing the DNA to germline. Germline V gene data show CDR1 as TVYSNPD and CDR2 as GDNSRS (reference sequence). The CDR3 loop spans 23 amino acids. After removal of 0 bases from V and 0 bases from J, the junction contained 26 bases not matched to a gene. This CDR3 is CAFRLYPTPKHWGIPKYTDKLIF. CDR3 DNA: TGTGCCTTTAGGCTGTACCCTACGCCGAAACACTGGGGGATACCGAAGTACACCGATAAACTCATCTTT.

A remark on this clone: A far larger clone is one base from this, pointing to a likely read error. This CDR3 is also generated by other DNA sequences in the sample. The chain uses TRDV1 and TRDJ3; 11 bases match TRDD3. TCRdb is silent on the J gene; assignment here came from matching the DNA to germline. CDR1 and CDR2 (germline): TSWWSYY, QGS. This CDR3 has 22 amino acids. The J segment lost 0 bases and the V segment lost 5 bases, leaving 15 bases of the junction unmatched. The CDR3 protein is CALGRTWGIRVSSSWDTRQMFF. DNA for the CDR3: TGTGCTCTTGGGCGGACGTGGGGGATACGCGTTTCGAGCTCCTGGGACACCCGACAGATGTTTTTC.

This clone was detected ten times or more. A single base separates this from a much larger clone, so it may be a read error. Additional DNA sequences in this sample encode the identical CDR3. The chain employs TRDV1 and TRDJ1; D may be TRDD3 (5 bases). CDR3 length: 16 amino acids. Germline assignment: CDR1 TSWWSYY and CDR2 QGS. Written as DNA, the CDR3 is TGTGCCCTTGGGGAAAGGTGGGGAGGGTACACCGATAAACTCATCTTT. This sequence encodes CALGERWGGYTDKLIF.

Concerning this clone itself: Given a far larger clone just one base away, this is likely a sequencing read error. The sample contains more than one DNA sequence encoding this CDR3. The rearrangement links TRDV3 to TRDJ1; 10 positions match TRDD3. TCRdb is silent on the J gene; assignment here came from matching the DNA to germline. J was trimmed by 2 bases and V by 2 bases; bases with no gene match: 26. Germline CDR1 TVYSNPD, CDR2 GDNSRS (reference sequence). This CDR3 comprises 21 residues. The CDR3 DNA follows: TGTGCCTTTCTCTCAGCTTCCTACTTCTTCACTGGGGGATTCCTGACCGATAAACTCATCTTT. This sequence encodes CAFLSASYFFTGGFLTDKLIF.

Concerning this clone: A far larger clone is a single base away, which makes a read error likely. Other nucleotide sequences from this sample produce the same CDR3. The J gene is TRDJ3, the V gene TRDV2, with 8 bases lining up with TRDD3. No J segment appears in TCRdb, so it was assigned here by matching the sequence to germline. The CDR3 has 20 amino acids. From germline, CDR1 is GEAIGNYY and CDR2 EKD. The CDR3 loop is CACDILLGVPGPWDTRQMFF. Written as DNA, the CDR3 is TGCGCCTGTGACATTTTACTGGGGGTCCCTGGGCCCTGGGACACCCGACAGATGTTTTTC.

This clone was detected ten times or more. The TCRdb protein comes from a much larger clone and disagrees with this DNA's translation at residue 14, likely due to a read error; the protein given here is derived from the DNA. The rearrangement joins TRDV2 to TRDJ1; TRDD3 aligns across 10 bases. Germline V gene sequence: CDR1 GEAIGNYY, CDR2 EKD. V shed 0 bases and J 0 bases; nucleotides not matched to a gene: 27. The CDR3 length is 24 residues. The CDR3 DNA follows: TGTGCCTGTGACACCGTTATCCCTTACTCAGACTGGGGGATGGGAACGAATTACACCGATAAACTCATCTTT. Translated, it gives CACDTVIPYSDWGMGTNYTDKLIF.

This clone was detected only a few times. TCRdb's listed protein matches a much larger clone and diverges from this DNA's translation at residue 8, likely through a read error; the protein shown comes from the DNA. Other DNA sequences from this sample encode an identical CDR3 as well. This chain joins TRDV1 and TRDJ1, with TRDD3 matching 13 bases. The CDR3 covers 22 residues. Germline assignment: CDR1 TSWWSYY and CDR2 QGS. Trimming cost V 6 bases and J 2 bases; bases outside gene matches: 24. The CDR3 loop is CALGEISCLYWGIRSPTDKLIF. The CDR3 coding sequence is TGTGCTCTTGGAGAGATTTCCTGCTTGTACTGGGGGATACGTTCACCGACCGATAAACTCATCTTT.

This clone showed up just a few times. With only one base between it and a far larger clone, this is likely a read error. Within the sample, other DNA sequences also encode this same CDR3. This chain links TRDV1 with TRDJ1; D might be TRDD2 (5 bases). Assignment of the J gene here rests on matching the DNA to germline, because TCRdb gives none. The CDR3 sequence is 17 residues long. The germline V and J ends were trimmed by 3 bases and 0 bases, with 17 bases remaining between them. Germline-derived CDR1 and CDR2 are TSWWSYY and QGS. CDR3 DNA sequence: TGTGCTCTTGGGGAGGTGCTACGGACTCCTAACACCGATAAACTCATCTTT. Amino acid sequence: CALGEVLRTPNTDKLIF.

This clone has a handful of counts. TCRdb's listed protein matches a much larger clone and diverges from this DNA's translation at residue 13, likely through a read error; the protein shown comes from the DNA. The J gene is TRDJ1, the V gene TRDV1, with 13 bases identical to TRDD3. TCRdb lists no J gene, so it was determined here by aligning the DNA to germline. Germline CDR1 and CDR2: TSWWSYY and QGS. The CDR3 runs to 24 residues. The V segment lost 2 bases and the J segment 1 base; nucleotides outside the gene matches: 25. As DNA, the CDR3 is TGTGCTCTTGGGGAAGCGGTAGGAACGGTCAAAACTTCGTACTGGGGGATACGCACCGATAAACTCATCTTT. The encoded protein is CALGEAVGTVKTSYWGIRTDKLIF.

Of note for this clone: TCRdb shows a much larger clone's protein in place of this DNA's translation, and the two differ at residue 8, likely through a read error; the protein shown is translated from the DNA. V is TRDV1 and J is TRDJ1, with 9 nucleotides matching TRDD3. The J gene was not available in TCRdb and was assigned here by matching the DNA to germline segments. This CDR3 contains 24 residues. Looked up from germline, CDR1 is TSWWSYY and CDR2 is QGS. Germline trimming cut 3 bases from V and 4 bases from J; bases unmatched to any gene: 33. The CDR3 nucleotides are TGTGCTCTTGGGGATAATGTCGGACGTCCGCGGGGGATATCCCGGGGGATACAGTGCGATAAACTCATCTTT. Protein product: CALGDNVGRPRGISRGIQCDKLIF.

This clone was picked up a small number of times. The likely explanation is a read error, given a far larger clone one base away. The J gene is TRDJ1, the V gene TRDV1, with D possibly matching TRDD3 (5 bases). Here the J gene came from matching the DNA to germline, since TCRdb omits it. The CDR3 totals 18 residues. V lost 2 bases to trimming and J lost 0 bases, with 19 bases between them. CDR1 and CDR2 (germline): TSWWSYY, QGS. DNA for the CDR3: TGTGCTCTTGGGGAAATTCCCGCAAACCTGGGAGACACCGATAAACTCATCTTT. Translation gives CALGEIPANLGDTDKLIF.

A few counts support this clone. TCRdb shows a much larger clone's protein in place of this DNA's translation, and the two differ at residue 16, likely through a read error; the protein shown is translated from the DNA. The CDR3: CACDAFLELGDSFYTEKLIF. CDR3 nucleotides: TGTGCGTGTGACGCCTTCCTCGAACTGGGGGATTCTTTCTACACCGAGAAACTCATCTTT. The J gene is TRDJ1, the V gene TRDV2, with 10 bases aligning to TRDD3. Per germline, CDR1 GEAIGNYY and CDR2 EKD. CDR3 size: 20 residues.

This clone was detected ten times or more. With a far larger clone one base away, a read error is the likely cause. Other DNA sequences of this sample code for an identical CDR3. The genes are TRDV1 and TRDJ1, with D perhaps matching TRDD3 (5 bases). The V gene lost 8 bases and the J gene lost 6 bases, with 28 bases spanning the gap. The CDR3 is 17 residues long. CDR1 and CDR2 from the germline V gene are TSWWSYY and QGS. CDR3 protein: CALCLIHDWRRDHKLIF. CDR3 in DNA: TGTGCTCTTTGTCTGATTCATGACTGGCGTCGGGACCATAAACTCATCTTT.

This clone is categorized as medium-sized. Other nucleotide sequences in the sample specify the same CDR3. This rearrangement joins TRAV36/DV7 to TRDJ3; 7 bases map to TRDD3. This CDR3 region has 20 residues. Germline lookup yields CDR1 VTNFRS and CDR2 LTSSGIE (reference sequence). Unmatched junction bases numbered 12, after V lost 0 bases and J lost 0 bases. The CDR3 here is CAVEVLGTPLRSWDTRQMFF. CDR3 sequence (DNA): TGTGCTGTGGAGGTACTGGGGACGCCATTACGCTCCTGGGACACCCGACAGATGTTTTTC.